This T cell receptor (beta chain) was documented in a study of beta chain features in type 1 diabetes (dated by TCRdb to 2016 to 2018). Background on the whole study: Patients and healthy donors did not differ in mean age, gender distribution, total cell number or subset yield. A total of 107,917,701 sorted cells were examined across all samples, and a strong correlation was observed between cell number per subset and RNA yield. In the study, TCRB repertoires of sorted circulating CD4+ T cell subsets from recently diagnosed type 1 diabetes patients were compared with those of matched healthy donors. Regulatory and stem cell-like memory subsets were obtained from only 8 patients and about eight healthy donors, while naive and central memory subsets were obtained from all 30 or so donors.

Each donor gave one peripheral blood draw, averaging roughly 120 mL, which was collected into heparinised tubes. Using a panel that included CD45RO, CCR7, CD25, CD127, CD95 and CD27, naive, central memory, regulatory and stem cell-like memory CD4+ T cells were sorted on a BD FACSAria II. Every sorted population had a purity above 95%. PBMCs were isolated immediately by Lymphoprep density gradient centrifugation and stained directly without culture. So that batch effects would be minimized, each experiment stained and sorted samples in pairs, pairing one healthy donor with one patient. Remarks on this clone: It lacks a known antigen. No per-base quality is available; no much larger clone lies one base away.

General findings and caveats noted by the study authors: Only small numbers of individuals were included in the HLA sub-analyses, which left unresolved whether HLA type had any influence on TCRB rearrangement. Because cDNA rather than genomic DNA was sequenced, highly expressing activated cells could have been over-represented, although no difference in activation and CD3 levels was found between groups. At VDJ recombination sites, patients with type 1 diabetes made fewer insertions and deleted more nucleotides, a pattern implying thymic rearrangement abnormalities. Type 1 diabetes patients showed a moderate but significant shortening of TCRB CDR3 length in all four CD4+ subsets. Naive, central memory and regulatory TCRB repertoires appeared to be more similar among patients than among healthy donors. PCR may preferentially amplify shorter templates, but because patient and control samples were amplified and corrected together, any resulting skew would affect both groups equally.

The entire amount of isolated RNA was reverse transcribed using the High Capacity cDNA Reverse Transcription Kit, so the sequenced TCRB transcripts were expressed ones. Deep immunoSEQ sequencing was applied to naive, central memory and regulatory T cell samples, giving an average of around 3.4 million total reads per sample. Sorted cells were lysed in RLT buffer and RNA was extracted with DNase-treated RNeasy Micro or Mini kits, depending on cell number. To prevent cross-contamination, each cell subset was processed individually, whereas patient and healthy donor samples were processed jointly. The immunoSEQ multiplex PCR was used to amplify TCRB sequences from cDNA, yielding 87-bp fragments that span the CDR3 region. Amplicons were sequenced on the Illumina HiSeq platform. The source study handled its data this way. PCR bias was computationally corrected using synthetic template baselines, reads within Hamming distance 2 were collapsed, and singletons that could not be merged were discarded. Reads were aligned to IMGT to assign V, D and J genes, CDR3 length, and insertions or deletions at six rearrangement sites. Within each subset, clonotype counts were normalized to the number of sorted cells before true diversity and Gini coefficients were calculated with the tcR R package. The overlap coefficient, calculated on TCRB nucleotide sequences, was used to quantify repertoire sharing. Out-of-frame TCRB sequences from naive cells were analyzed to stand in for the pre-selection repertoire. The source is immuneACCESS, and TCRdb retained only in-frame sequences with V and J called. Part of the clones is not carried over; for the studies checked, unresolved V genes explain less than half of this, and the remainder is unexplained. D and trimming come from the DNA, and the V and J calls and clone size come from that table. This sample holds 330,000 or so clones; roughly a fifth were observed only once. Together, the top ten hold under 0.05% of the sample.

This receptor was obtained from a woman under 30 in good health. Sequencing was carried out using naive CD4+ T cells from blood. Reading the label with the study, this specimen's cell subset or site is: true naive CD4+ T cells.

The CDR3 protein: CASSQVGQPNIQYF. The nucleotide sequence reads as follows: TGTGCCAGCAGCCAAGTGGGACAGCCAAACATTCAGTACTTC. The sequence is built from TRBV4-2 and TRBJ2-4; 7 central nucleotides agree with TRBD1. Spanning cysteine to phenylalanine, the CDR3 consists of 14 amino acids. The retained sequence is limited to the CDR3, 42 bases, with the frame set at the first base. CDR1 LGHNA and CDR2 YNFKEQ are derived from the germline V gene. V and J are trimmed by 1 base and 6 bases, and the gene matches miss 3 bases of the junction.